This T cell receptor (beta chain) comes out of a study of cytomegalovirus exposure and HLA in healthy donors. Study-wide results and caveats: The presence/absence work took it that sequencing depth was about the same across donors.

PCR involved 60 Vbeta and 13 Jbeta primers. Assay: immunoSEQ multiplex PCR; the TCRdb copy retains only in-frame clones and omits some. This table has 100,000 to 150,000 clones, 10% appearing once. This clone occurred a few times. No antigen is known for it. CDR3 length: 13 amino acids. V lost 3 bases to trimming and J lost 2 bases; unmatched junction nucleotides: 1. Germline CDR1 SGHAT, CDR2 FQNNGV. The source material was PBMCs. The sequence came from a woman in her late teens or twenties in good health and CMV-seropositive. The rearrangement uses TRBV11-2 and TRBJ2-7; 7 nucleotides match TRBD1. The CDR3 is CASSFGTAYEQYF. The DNA of the CDR3 is TGTGCCAGCAGCTTTGGGACAGCCTACGAGCAGTACTTC.